This entry lists 21 T cell receptor beta chains sequenced from one sample in a study of regulatory T cells in long-lasting Graves disease. According to the study, TCR beta libraries were built with iRepertoire HTBI primers and CDR3-region Arm-PCR. Using its own MiXCR run on the multiplex PCR reads, TCRdb lists one record per CDR3 protein. The sample has under 700,000 distinct CDR3 sequences; around 15% are singletons. As for time point: newly diagnosed GD, antithyroid drugs for less than 3 months. Isolated PBMC RNA provided the starting material for the TCR library. This sample also belongs to another study, concerning T cells in Graves' hyperthyroidism and ophthalmopathy.

Source: peripheral blood mononuclear cells (PBMCs), taken at new diagnosis, from a patient treated with antithyroid drugs. These receptors were taken from a woman aged 35-65 years with Graves disease.

This clonotype appeared a few times. This chain connects TRBV6-2 or TRBV6-3 to TRBJ1-1; D may be TRBD1 (5 bases). Germline assignment: CDR1 MNHEY and CDR2 SVGEGT. The CDR3 length is 18 residues. Trimming stripped 7 bases from V and 0 bases from J, with 24 bases between. The CDR3 spells CASTGGTGWGYMNTEAFF. The CDR3 bases are TGTGCCAGCACGGGGGGAACGGGATGGGGATACATGAACACTGAAGCTTTCTTT.

This clonotype was found many times. One end of the junction is discordant with germline, which a read error may explain. The chain couples TRBV28 to TRBJ1-5; D unclear. CDR3 length: 16 amino acids. Germline values: CDR1 MDHEN, CDR2 SYDVKM. For the CDR3, the DNA is TGTGCCAGCAGCCCCCGGGCGGGGAGGAGCAATCAGCTCCAGCATTTT. Translated, it gives CASSPRAGRSNQLQHF. Full variable domain (remainder filled in from reference TRBV28 and TRBJ1-5): DVKVTQSSRYLVKRTGEKVFLECVQDMDHENMFWYRQDPGLGLRLIYFSYDVKMKEKGDIPEGYSVSREKKERFSLILESASTNQTSMYLCASSPRAGRSNQLQHFGDGTRLSIL.

CDR3 coding DNA: TGTGCCAGCAGCTTATTTGGGTTGGATGAGCAGTTCTTC. Its translation is CASSLFGLDEQFF. The chain has TRBV7-8 and TRBJ2-1, with D uncertain. The V gene's germline CDR1 is SGHVS and CDR2 FQNEAQ. The CDR3 totals 13 residues. V was shortened by 2 bases and J by 8 bases, with 10 bases between the two germline ends.

This clonotype came up a few times. The junction and the germline gene differ at one end; a read error may be behind it. The V call is TRBV7-9, the J call TRBJ1-2; unclear D gene. The germline V gene encodes CDR1 SEHNR and CDR2 FQNEAQ (reference sequence). The CDR3 extends over 17 amino acids. The DNA of the CDR3 is TGTGCCGGCAGCCCACGGGTCACCACTTCCATGGGCTATGGCTACACCTTC. As protein: CAGSPRVTTSMGYGYTF.

This clonotype has a count of ten or more. J is TRBJ2-3 and V is TRBV10-3; TRBD2 matches 12 bases. The CDR3 has 15 amino acids. Unmatched junction bases numbered 8, after V lost 10 bases and J lost 3 bases. Germline-derived CDR1 and CDR2 are ENHRY and SYGVKD. Written as DNA, the CDR3 is TGTGCCACCCTTCGGACTAGCGGGGAAACAGATACGCAGTATTTT. It codes for CATLRTSGETDTQYF.

The chain is built from TRBV9 and TRBJ2-2; 9 nucleotides align to TRBD1. CDR3 length: 16 amino acids. The V gene end was trimmed by 4 bases and the J gene end by 6 bases; junction bases not matched to a gene: 10. CDR1 is SGDLS and CDR2 is YYNGEE in the germline V gene. For the CDR3, the DNA is TGTGCCAGCAGCCCCTGGGGGACAGGGTTCTCCGGGGAGCTGTTTTTT. Amino acid sequence: CASSPWGTGFSGELFF.

The V call is TRBV18, the J call TRBJ1-3; D may be TRBD1 (6 bases). The CDR3 loop spans 17 amino acids. Trimming took off 2 bases at V and 2 bases at J, with 16 bases between the two ends. Germline values: CDR1 KGHSH, CDR2 LQKENI. CDR3 region: CASSPFGQLVAGNTIYF. The DNA for the CDR3 is TGTGCCAGCTCACCATTTGGACAGCTAGTCGCTGGAAACACCATATATTTT.

At least ten counts were recorded for this clonotype. V gene TRBV20-1 combines with J gene TRBJ2-3; 8 bases match TRBD2. Germline CDR1 is DFQATT and CDR2 is SNEGSKA (reference sequence). The CDR3 has 17 amino acids. Trimming took 6 bases from V and 0 from J; bases not matched to a gene: 14. CDR3 DNA sequence: TGCAGTGCCCCCCGGCGGGGGGCAATCACCAGCACAGATACGCAGTATTTT. Protein: CSAPRRGAITSTDTQYF.

J is TRBJ1-1 and V is TRBV2; 8 bases match TRBD1. This CDR3 spans 14 amino acids. J lost 3 bases, V lost 3 bases, and 3 bases had no gene match. CDR1 and CDR2 from the germline V gene are SNHLY and FYNNEI. The CDR3 DNA sequence: TGTGCCAGCAGTGACAGGGGGCCCTACACTGAAGCTTTCTTT. It codes for CASSDRGPYTEAFF.

This clonotype was counted at least ten times. V is TRBV28 and J is TRBJ2-5, with 8 positions matching TRBD2. The CDR3 has 14 amino acids. The V segment lost 3 bases and the J segment 5 bases; nucleotides outside the gene matches: 5. Germline-derived CDR1 and CDR2 are MDHEN and SYDVKM. The CDR3 spells CASSFGGARETQYF. The CDR3 region has the DNA TGTGCCAGCAGTTTCGGGGGGGCGCGGGAGACCCAGTACTTC.

The V gene is TRBV20-1, the J gene TRBJ1-6; D uncertain. Germline loops: CDR1 DFQATT, CDR2 SNEGSKA (reference sequence). The V and J ends lost 0 bases and 13 bases respectively, with 13 bases between them. This CDR3 contains 13 residues. In DNA form, the CDR3 reads TGCAGTGCTAGAGACCACACAACCTCTCCCCTCCACTTT. Its protein is CSARDHTTSPLHF.

The table lists this clonotype with many counts. This rearrangement joins TRBV18 to TRBJ1-1, with 7 bases fitting TRBD1. This CDR3 has 16 residues. The ends lost 3 bases at V and 6 bases at J; junction bases unmatched: 13. Germline CDR1 KGHSH, CDR2 LQKENI. The CDR3 sequence: CASSPPDRLLVAEAFF. The CDR3 DNA sequence: TGTGCCAGCTCACCCCCGGACAGGTTATTGGTCGCTGAAGCTTTCTTT.

A few counts support this clonotype. The gene calls are TRBV5-1 and TRBJ2-5; D unclear. Trimming pared 0 bases from V and 5 bases from J, leaving 11 bases between. This CDR3 is 14 amino acids long. Germline V gene lookup returns CDR1 SGHRS and CDR2 YFSETQ. The CDR3 coding sequence is TGCGCCAGCAGCTTGGGACGGTTGAGGGAGACCCAGTACTTC. Amino acid sequence: CASSLGRLRETQYF.

This clonotype turned up a few times. This chain links TRBV10-3 with TRBJ2-7, with a weak D call TRBD2 (6 bases). This CDR3 has 13 amino acids. The germline V gene encodes CDR1 ENHRY and CDR2 SYGVKD. V was clipped by 4 bases and J by 7 bases, with 14 bases between them. The DNA of the CDR3 is TGTGCCATCAGTGGGACCGCCGGAGGGGAGCAGTACTTC. Amino acids: CAISGTAGGEQYF.

This chain uses TRBV5-1 with TRBJ2-5; 10 bases are a match to TRBD1. Germline lookup yields CDR1 SGHRS and CDR2 YFSETQ. The CDR3 spans 16 residues. J lost 5 bases, V lost 5 bases, and 12 bases had no gene match. CDR3 sequence: CASSTGQGTISETQYF. The CDR3 DNA reads TGCGCCAGCAGTACGGGACAGGGGACCATTTCGGAGACCCAGTACTTC.

This clonotype was seen a few times. This rearrangement joins TRBV30 to TRBJ2-3; no firm D call. Trimming left V 2 bases short and J 0 bases short, with 6 bases between. The CDR3 sequence is 13 residues long. Germline lookup yields CDR1 GTSNPN and CDR2 SVGIG (reference sequence). The DNA for the CDR3 is TGTGCCTGGAGTCCCCCCAGCACAGATACGCAGTATTTT. Its protein product is CAWSPPSTDTQYF.

At least ten counts were recorded for this clonotype. This sequence joins TRBV2 and TRBJ1-2; 8 nucleotides agree with TRBD1. The J segment lost 3 bases and the V segment lost 7 bases, leaving 10 bases of the junction unmatched. The CDR3 is made up of 15 amino acids. Germline V gene sequence: CDR1 SNHLY, CDR2 FYNNEI. The CDR3 sequence: CASNPGTTGDYGYTF. The CDR3 DNA follows: TGTGCCAGCAACCCCGGGACGACAGGGGACTATGGCTACACCTTC. The full variable domain, with the rest looked up from reference TRBV2 and TRBJ1-2, is EPEVTQTPSHQVTQMGQEVILRCVPISNHLYFYWYRQILGQKVEFLVSFYNNEISEKSEIFDDQFSVERPDGSNFTLKIRSTKLEDSAMYFCASNPGTTGDYGYTFGSGTRLTVV.

This clonotype was found a few times. The chain links TRBV18 to TRBJ1-2, with D perhaps matching TRBD1 (5 bases). CDR1 is KGHSH and CDR2 is LQKENI in the germline V gene. CDR3 length equals 14 residues. The ends were cut back, 6 bases at V and 6 bases at J, with 17 bases in the middle. CDR3 sequence (DNA): TGTGCCAGCTCCCCCCGGGGGGGAGGCGATGGCTACACCTTC. Protein sequence: CASSPRGGGDGYTF.

The J gene is TRBJ2-1, the V gene TRBV20-1; 10 positions agree with TRBD2. CDR1 and CDR2 from the germline V gene are DFQATT and SNEGSKA (reference sequence). V shed 0 bases, J shed 0 bases, and the junction held 8 bases outside the gene matches. This CDR3 comprises 18 residues. CDR3 residues: CSARDASGGRSSYNEQFF. The CDR3 coding sequence is TGCAGTGCTAGAGATGCTAGCGGGGGTAGGAGCTCCTACAATGAGCAGTTCTTC.

This clonotype occurred many times. The V and J genes are TRBV2 and TRBJ2-2; no firm D call. CDR1 is SNHLY, CDR2 FYNNEI, per germline. The CDR3 totals 17 residues. Deletions cut 3 bases from V and 1 base from J, with 15 bases between. DNA for the CDR3: TGTGCCAGCAGTGAGATCCAGGACCTTAAGAACACCGGGGAGCTGTTTTTT. It specifies CASSEIQDLKNTGELFF.

The table lists this clonotype with many counts. Here the CDR3 DNA reads TGTGCCAGCAGTGAAGTAGGCCAGGGCACTGAAGCTTTCTTT. It codes for CASSEVGQGTEAFF. The V call is TRBV6-1, the J call TRBJ1-1, with D possibly TRBD1 on 5 matching bases. Deletions cut 1 base from V and 4 bases from J, with 10 bases between. The germline CDR1 and CDR2 sequences are MNHNS and SASEGT. This CDR3 is built from 14 residues.